Each of the 29 T cell receptor beta chains below was sequenced from the same sample in a study of blood T cell repertoires in COVID-19. Method: immunoSEQ multiplex PCR; TCRdb's copy keeps in-frame clones and lacks some. The top ten clones hold 15% to 20% of a sample with approximately 130,000 clones, around 86% of them seen once. Sequencing was done on a sample of peripheral blood. All receptors derive from a woman aged 50 to 65 who had recovered from COVID-19.

The chain's CDR3 is CASSFGLENSPLHF. The CDR3 nucleotides read TGTGCCAGCAGTTTCGGCCTAGAGAATTCACCCCTCCACTTT. The chain carries TRBV27 and TRBJ1-6; D uncertain. CDR1 and CDR2 (germline): MNHEY, SMNVEV (reference sequence). V was pared by 3 bases and J by 7 bases, with 10 bases between. CDR3 length: 14 residues.

There are a few counts of this clone. V usage is TRBV27 and J usage is TRBJ2-4; a weak D match, TRBD2 (6 bases). Germline V gene sequence: CDR1 MNHEY, CDR2 SMNVEV (reference sequence). The CDR3 runs 14 residues. Trimming left V 8 bases short and J 7 bases short, with 18 bases between. CDR3 loop: CASDWGSGRNIQYF. The CDR3 nucleotides read TGTGCCAGCGACTGGGGTAGCGGTAGGAACATTCAGTACTTC.

The chain combines TRBV4-1 with TRBJ2-2, with D unresolved. This CDR3 has 17 amino acids. Germline CDR1 reads MGHRA; CDR2 reads YSYEKL. Trimming stripped 4 bases from V and 6 bases from J, with 21 bases between. The CDR3 DNA is TGCGCCAGCAGCCCCCACATCCCCCGCATGGGCGCCGGGGAGCTGTTTTTT. Translating gives CASSPHIPRMGAGELFF.

This clone was seen once. The chain recombines TRBV30 with TRBJ2-1; 10 nucleotides align to TRBD2. The trim removed 1 base at V and 0 bases at J, leaving 12 bases unmatched. From germline, CDR1 is GTSNPN and CDR2 SVGIG (reference sequence). The CDR3 loop spans 19 amino acids. In nucleotides, the CDR3 is TGTGCCTGGAGTGCGAACTCACCGGGACTAGCGAGCTCCTACAATGAGCAGTTCTTC. Encoded protein: CAWSANSPGLASSYNEQFF.

This clone has only a few counts. The chain is built from TRBV27 and TRBJ2-1, with a weak D call TRBD2 (7 bases). The CDR3 spans 14 residues. Germline lookup yields CDR1 MNHEY and CDR2 SMNVEV (reference sequence). V was cut by 6 bases and J by 4 bases, with 13 bases left in between. The CDR3, as DNA: TGTGCCAGCAGCCTGGGGGGGCAATACAATGAGCAGTTCTTC. As protein: CASSLGGQYNEQFF.

This chain links TRBV6-1 with TRBJ2-7; 7 positions match TRBD2. From germline, CDR1 is MNHNS and CDR2 SASEGT. V gave up 2 bases and J gave up 6 bases; unmatched junction bases: 16. The CDR3 loop spans 17 amino acids. In nucleotides, the CDR3 is TGTGCCAGCAGTGAAAATCTCTTACTCCAGGGCGGGGGCGAGCAGTACTTC. Amino acids: CASSENLLLQGGGEQYF.

The count of this clone is one. The chain links TRBV7-6 to TRBJ2-1; 10 bases line up with TRBD1. This CDR3 comprises 17 residues. The ends lost 1 base at V and 11 bases at J; junction bases unmatched: 14. Germline CDR1 SGHVS, CDR2 FNYEAQ. The CDR3 DNA follows: TGTGCCAGCAGCTTAGAAGGGGTGGGACAGGGGCGTTCTAAGCAGTTCTTC. This sequence encodes CASSLEGVGQGRSKQFF.

V and J are TRBV5-6 and TRBJ2-7; no firm D call. V lost 5 bases and J lost 0, with 9 bases in between. This CDR3 spans 13 amino acids. Germline-derived CDR1 and CDR2 are SGHDT and YYEEEE. The CDR3 nucleotides are TGTGCCAGCAGGAACTTGCTCTCCTACGAGCAGTACTTC. This translates into CASRNLLSYEQYF. The complete variable domain, with remaining parts taken from reference TRBV5-6 and TRBJ2-7, reads DAGVTQSPTHLIKTRGQQVTLRCSPKSGHDTVSWYQQALGQGPQFIFQYYEEEERQRGNFPDRFSGHQFPNYSSELNVNALLLGDSALYLCASRNLLSYEQYFGPGTRLTVT.

This chain joins TRBV3-1 (or the pseudogene TRBV3-2) and TRBJ1-1; D gene uncertain. CDR3 length: 10 residues. Germline V gene lookup returns CDR1 LGHDT and CDR2 YNNKEL (reference sequence). Trimming took off 3 bases at V and 10 bases at J, with 6 bases between the two ends. The chain's CDR3 is CASSHPGAFF. In nucleotides, the CDR3 is TGTGCCAGCAGCCACCCGGGAGCTTTCTTT.

V is TRBV20-1 and J is TRBJ2-6; 10 nucleotides agree with TRBD2. The CDR3 has 18 amino acids. The germline gives CDR1 DFQATT, CDR2 SNEGSKA (reference sequence). V gave up 3 bases and J gave up 0 bases; unmatched junction bases: 8. CDR3 in DNA: TGCAGTGCTAGTGAACTAGCGGGGATGAGCTCTGGGGCCAACGTCCTGACTTTC. Its protein is CSASELAGMSSGANVLTF.

V usage is TRBV7-2 and J usage is TRBJ1-1; possibly TRBD1 for D (5 bases). CDR1 and CDR2 (germline): SGHTA, FQGNSA. The CDR3 has 14 residues. Deletions cut 2 bases from V and 4 bases from J, with 11 bases between. CDR3 protein: CASSLRAGLTEAFF. CDR3 DNA sequence: TGTGCCAGCAGCTTAAGGGCAGGGCTCACTGAAGCTTTCTTT.

This rearrangement joins TRBV5-1 to TRBJ1-1; tentatively, D is TRBD1 (6 bases). V lost 2 bases to trimming and J lost 4 bases, with 12 bases between them. In germline, CDR1 is SGHRS, CDR2 YFSETQ. This CDR3 contains 14 residues. CDR3 bases: TGCGCCAGCAGCTTAGGGGGACGCGGCACTGAAGCTTTCTTT. Amino acid sequence: CASSLGGRGTEAFF.

In its sample, this clone was seen once. The chain couples TRBV7-2 to TRBJ2-7; 10 bases fit TRBD2. The CDR3 contains 16 residues. V shed 0 bases and J 6 bases; nucleotides not matched to a gene: 8. Germline V CDR1 and CDR2: SGHTA, FQGNSA. The CDR3 protein is CASSLAGSASGGEQYF. Written as DNA, the CDR3 is TGTGCCAGCAGCTTAGCTGGGTCGGCTAGCGGGGGCGAGCAGTACTTC. The variable domain in full, with the rest retrieved from reference TRBV7-2 and TRBJ2-7, is GAGVSQSPSNKVTEKGKDVELRCDPISGHTALYWYRQSLGQGLEFLIYFQGNSAPDKSGLPSDRFSAERTGGSVSTLTIQRTQQEDSAVYLCASSLAGSASGGEQYFGPGTRLTVT.

This clone turned up a few times. This sequence joins TRBV2 and TRBJ2-7; D is possibly TRBD2 (6 bases). V was pared by 8 bases and J by 6 bases, with 17 bases between. The CDR3 covers 13 residues. The germline V gene encodes CDR1 SNHLY and CDR2 FYNNEI. The CDR3 sequence is CASAGTDSPEQYF. CDR3 nucleotide sequence: TGTGCCAGCGCGGGGACCGACAGTCCCGAGCAGTACTTC. Full variable domain (outside the CDR3, taken from reference TRBV2 and TRBJ2-7): EPEVTQTPSHQVTQMGQEVILRCVPISNHLYFYWYRQILGQKVEFLVSFYNNEISEKSEIFDDQFSVERPDGSNFTLKIRSTKLEDSAMYFCASAGTDSPEQYFGPGTRLTVT.

The chain couples TRBV9 to TRBJ2-3; D is possibly TRBD1 (5 bases). The length of the CDR3 is 16 residues. CDR1 is SGDLS, CDR2 YYNGEE, per germline. Trimming shortened V by 1 base and J by 1 base, and 13 bases separated the two germline ends. CDR3 nucleotide sequence: TGTGCCAGCAGCGTACGGTCGACAGCCCGCACAGATACGCAGTATTTT. The encoded protein is CASSVRSTARTDTQYF.

This clone has only one observation. The rearrangement links TRBV7-2 to TRBJ2-7; D may be TRBD2 (6 bases). This CDR3 spans 14 amino acids. The V and J ends lost 7 bases and 4 bases respectively, with 17 bases between them. The germline V gene encodes CDR1 SGHTA and CDR2 FQGNSA. The CDR3 region is CASTRPPTSYEQYF. CDR3 DNA: TGTGCCAGCACCCGACCCCCGACTAGTTACGAGCAGTACTTC.

The chain employs TRBV30 and TRBJ1-4, with D perhaps matching TRBD1 (5 bases). Germline CDR1 GTSNPN, CDR2 SVGIG (reference sequence). The V and J ends lost 7 bases and 4 bases respectively, with 22 bases between them. The CDR3 extends over 16 amino acids. CDR3 DNA sequence: TGTGCCTTGAAGGTTCGAGGGGCGCGGGATAATGAAAAACTGTTTTTT. Translated, it gives CALKVRGARDNEKLFF. Supplemented by reference TRBV30 and TRBJ1-4, the full variable domain reads SQTIHQWPATLVQPVGSPLSLECTVEGTSNPNLYWYRQAAGRGLQLLFYSVGIGQISSEVPQNLSASRPQDRQFILSSKKLLLSDSGFYLCALKVRGARDNEKLFFGSGTQLSVL.

This chain uses TRBV7-9 with TRBJ2-1; TRBD2 matches at 14 bases. V was clipped by 4 bases and J by 7 bases; unmatched bases: 6. Germline CDR1 is SEHNR and CDR2 is FQNEAQ (reference sequence). The CDR3 runs 16 residues. CDR3 loop: CASSSWGTSGSNEQFF. DNA of the CDR3: TGTGCCAGCAGCTCATGGGGGACTAGCGGGAGTAATGAGCAGTTCTTC.

The chain has TRBV6-6 and TRBJ2-7, with TRBD2 matching 9 bases. Germline V gene lookup returns CDR1 MNHNY and CDR2 SVGAGI (reference sequence). This CDR3 spans 16 amino acids. The V gene end was trimmed by 6 bases and the J gene end by 5 bases; junction bases not matched to a gene: 14. In DNA, the CDR3 is TGTGCCAGCAGCCACAGGGGCGGGAGGGCTTGGGACGAGCAGTACTTC. It specifies CASSHRGGRAWDEQYF.

The chain carries TRBV5-1 and TRBJ2-5; TRBD1 is a possible D gene (6 bases). V dropped 5 bases and J dropped 5 bases, with 16 bases sitting between them. The length of the CDR3 is 14 residues. CDR1 SGHRS and CDR2 YFSETQ come from the germline V gene. The chain's CDR3 is CASSQVGTQETQYF. Written as DNA, the CDR3 is TGCGCCAGCAGTCAGGTTGGGACACAGGAGACCCAGTACTTC.

The rearrangement joins TRBV11-1 to TRBJ2-7, with D uncertain. CDR3 length equals 14 residues. Trimming pared 4 bases from V and 2 bases from J, leaving 12 bases between. Germline V CDR1 and CDR2: SGHAT, FQDESV (reference sequence). The CDR3 DNA reads TGTGCCAGCAGCTCCGCCTACTCACCCTACGAGCAGTACTTC. This translates into CASSSAYSPYEQYF.

This chain links TRBV5-1 with TRBJ2-3, with 8 bases that match TRBD1. Germline-derived CDR1 and CDR2 are SGHRS and YFSETQ. This CDR3 has 16 residues. J gave up 6 bases and V 2 bases, and 11 bases lay outside the gene matches. As DNA, the CDR3 is TGCGCCAGCAGCTTTTATGGGACAGGCCCAGGGGATACGCAGTATTTT. Protein sequence: CASSFYGTGPGDTQYF. Based on the CDR3 plus reference TRBV5-1 and TRBJ2-3, the full variable domain is KAGVTQTPRYLIKTRGQQVTLSCSPISGHRSVSWYQQTPGQGLQFLFEYFSETQRNKGNFPGRFSGRQFSNSRSEMNVSTLELGDSALYLCASSFYGTGPGDTQYFGPGTRLTVL.

The chain recombines TRBV18 with TRBJ2-1, with D maybe TRBD2 (6 bases). Trimming took 4 bases from V and 5 from J, leaving 15 bases between them. Germline V gives CDR1 KGHSH, CDR2 LQKENI. The CDR3 is made up of 15 amino acids. For the CDR3, the DNA is TGTGCCAGCTCACAAACCGCCGGGAGCGACAATGAGCAGTTCTTC. Its translation is CASSQTAGSDNEQFF.

V is TRBV6-1 and J is TRBJ1-6; D gene uncertain. Per the germline V gene, CDR1 is MNHNS and CDR2 is SASEGT. This CDR3 has 14 residues. The ends were cut back, 0 bases at V and 8 bases at J, with 8 bases in the middle. The CDR3 coding sequence is TGTGCCAGCAGTGAAGCGCGGGGTTATTCACCCCTCCACTTT. Its translation: CASSEARGYSPLHF.

This clone showed up just a few times. V usage is TRBV5-6 and J usage is TRBJ2-2, with 7 bases matching TRBD1. CDR3 length: 16 residues. With 2 bases clipped from V and 4 bases from J, the junction kept 8 bases outside the gene matches. CDR1 is SGHDT, CDR2 YYEEEE, per germline. CDR3 loop: CASSFRQGWGTGELFF. The CDR3, as DNA: TGTGCCAGCAGCTTCCGACAGGGTTGGGGCACCGGGGAGCTGTTTTTT.

The CDR3: CASSRTGVDTQYF. Written as DNA, the CDR3 is TGCGCCAGCAGCCGAACGGGGGTAGATACGCAGTATTTT. The rearrangement joins TRBV4-1 to TRBJ2-3, with D possibly TRBD2 on 6 matching bases. The CDR3 runs 13 residues. V gave up 4 bases and J gave up 5 bases, with 10 bases separating them. From germline, CDR1 is MGHRA and CDR2 YSYEKL.

The chain uses TRBV7-9 and TRBJ1-2; maybe TRBD1 (6 bases). The V gene's germline CDR1 is SEHNR and CDR2 FQNEAQ (reference sequence). This CDR3 region has 12 residues. V gave up 5 bases and J gave up 8 bases, with 12 bases separating them. The CDR3 DNA is TGTGCCAGCAGCATGACAGGCTGGGGCTACACCTTC. Its protein product is CASSMTGWGYTF.

This clone has a single count. The chain links TRBV5-8 to TRBJ2-2; tentative D call: TRBD2 (5 bases). The V and J ends lost 9 bases and 4 bases respectively, with 13 bases between them. This CDR3 comprises 13 residues. Germline CDR1 SGHTS, CDR2 YDEGEE. The CDR3 spells CATIAPFTGELFF. The CDR3 DNA reads TGTGCCACAATAGCGCCATTCACCGGGGAGCTGTTTTTT. Drawing the rest from reference TRBV5-8 and TRBJ2-2, the complete variable domain is EAGVTQSPTHLIKTRGQQATLRCSPISGHTSVYWYQQALGLGLQFLLWYDEGEERNRGNFPPRFSGRQFPNYSSELNVNALELEDSALYLCATIAPFTGELFFGEGSRLTVL.

This clone was seen a few times. The gene calls are TRBV4-1 and TRBJ1-6; maybe TRBD1 (5 bases). V lost 7 bases and J lost 5, with 21 bases in between. CDR1 is MGHRA, CDR2 YSYEKL, per germline. The CDR3 is made up of 17 amino acids. CDR3 sequence (DNA): TGCGCCAGCACGCGCCGGTTCAGGGTTGGGGATAATTCACCCCTCCACTTT. This encodes CASTRRFRVGDNSPLHF.